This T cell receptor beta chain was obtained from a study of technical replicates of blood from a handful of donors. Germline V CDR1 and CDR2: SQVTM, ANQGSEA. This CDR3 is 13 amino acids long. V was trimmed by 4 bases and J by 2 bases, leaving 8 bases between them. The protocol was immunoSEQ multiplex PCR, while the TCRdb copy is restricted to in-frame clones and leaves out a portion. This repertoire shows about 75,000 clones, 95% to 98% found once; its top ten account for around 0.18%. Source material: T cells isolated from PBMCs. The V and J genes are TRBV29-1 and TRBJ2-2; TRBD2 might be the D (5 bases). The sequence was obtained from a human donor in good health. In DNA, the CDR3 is TGCAGCGTTGTGGGGAGTAACACCGGGGAGCTGTTTTTT. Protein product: CSVVGSNTGELFF.